Included here is one T cell receptor (beta chain) sequence, with context. Its antigen is not known. Researchers processed graft tissue to release intraepithelial and lamina propria lymphocytes. The CDR3 loop spans 15 amino acids. In germline, CDR1 is MNHEY, CDR2 SMNVEV (reference sequence). Trimming cost V 2 bases and J 8 bases; bases outside gene matches: 9. The entry originates in a study of graft-versus-host responses after intestinal transplantation. Study at large: Recipients received multivisceral, liver-intestinal, or isolated intestinal transplants. Uniformly, recipients were administered anti-thymocyte globulin induction with subsequent tacrolimus and steroids for two to three years. Study-level findings and limits: The presence of high graft-versus-host to host-versus-graft clonal ratios in allografts characterized patients with graft-donor T cell macrochimerism. Early after transplant, HvG declines were associated with peak levels of circulating GvH clones.

The repertoire was sequenced with immunoSEQ multiplex PCR; TCRdb's copy has only in-frame clones and lacks some. This table has about 29,000 clones, more than 70% appearing once. This material consisted of ileum tissue, taken 98 days after intestinal transplantation. The source is a human patient who received an intestinal transplant, so some T cells may come from the graft donor. The rearrangement joins TRBV27 to TRBJ1-2; 9 positions match TRBD1. The CDR3 nucleotides are TGTGCCAGCAGTTTAATGGGACAGGGCACTAGGGGCTACACCTTC. The encoded protein is CASSLMGQGTRGYTF.